This T cell receptor beta chain was recovered during a study of T cells in localized non-small cell lung cancer. Points from the study as a whole: A median of around 52 clones ranked among the top 100 in tumor appeared in adjacent lung. Clonality of T cells reached its maximum in uninvolved adjacent lung, surpassing tumor. Sequencing covered just one tumor region, so heterogeneity cannot be ruled out. Higher blood T cell density tracked longer overall survival.

Germline lookup yields CDR1 LGHNA and CDR2 YSLEER. The CDR3 length is 12 residues. V lost 3 bases and J 9 bases, leaving 11 bases between the germline ends. Generated by immunoSEQ multiplex PCR, the TCRdb table keeps only in-frame clones and is missing some. The sample shows tens of thousands of clones, 65% to 85% of them seen only once. On this clone itself: Antigen specificity is unknown.

The source of this sequence is a female donor at least 60 years old with stage I lung adenocarcinoma. The sample consisted of peripheral blood, taken before any cancer treatment. The chain combines TRBV4-3 with TRBJ1-1, with no clear D. For the CDR3, the DNA is TGCGCCAGCAGCCAGGGTGGTTTGAAAGCTTTCTTT. Translated: CASSQGGLKAFF.